The 21 T cell receptor beta chains reported below all come from one sample, sequenced in a study of CD8+ T cells in alopecia areata. Reverse transcription of extracted RNA yielded cDNA, which provided the sequencing template. Profiled with immunoSEQ multiplex PCR; TCRdb holds only in-frame clones, not every one. This repertoire shows some 180,000 clones, roughly three fifths found once; its top ten account for roughly 5.3%. Sequenced sample: CD8+ T cells sorted from blood. These receptors were taken from a human donor in good health.

The J gene is TRBJ1-5, the V gene TRBV4-1; D gene unclear. Germline loops: CDR1 MGHRA, CDR2 YSYEKL. V lost 3 bases and J 7 bases, leaving 10 bases between the germline ends. The CDR3 has 13 amino acids. CDR3 loop: CASSHYMGQPQHF. In DNA, the CDR3 is TGCGCCAGCAGCCATTACATGGGACAGCCCCAGCATTTT.

The rearrangement joins TRBV13 to TRBJ2-5, with D possibly TRBD2 on 6 matching bases. V was pared by 2 bases and J by 5 bases, with 12 bases between. This CDR3 is built from 14 residues. Per the germline V gene, CDR1 is PRHDT and CDR2 is FYEKMQ (reference sequence). The DNA of the CDR3 is TGTGCCAGCAGCTTACTCGCGGGGCTGGAGACCCAGTACTTC. It codes for CASSLLAGLETQYF.

The chain is built from TRBV2 and TRBJ2-5; perhaps TRBD1 as D (6 bases). Germline V gene lookup returns CDR1 SNHLY and CDR2 FYNNEI. CDR3 size: 13 residues. V was pared by 1 base and J by 5 bases, with 8 bases between. The CDR3 nucleotides read TGTGCCAGCAGTGAAGACAGGGATGAGACCCAGTACTTC. Translated, it gives CASSEDRDETQYF.

In DNA, the CDR3 is TGTGCCAGCAGTTTCACTAGCGGGGGCGACGAGCAGTTCTTC. Translating it yields CASSFTSGGDEQFF. J is TRBJ2-1 and V is TRBV27, with 11 bases lining up with TRBD2. V was pared by 3 bases and J by 10 bases, with 5 bases of the junction left unmatched. CDR3 length: 14 amino acids. Per the germline V gene, CDR1 is MNHEY and CDR2 is SMNVEV (reference sequence).

There are a few counts of this clone. CDR3 DNA sequence: TGTGCCAGCAGCCTTAGCCAGACAGGACCCTTGAACACTGAAGCTTTCTTT. Translation gives CASSLSQTGPLNTEAFF. The chain links TRBV11-2 to TRBJ1-1; possible D gene TRBD1, 6 bases. V lost 5 bases, J lost 0 bases, and 19 bases lay in between. This CDR3 has 17 residues. Germline V gives CDR1 SGHAT, CDR2 FQNNGV.

The chain links TRBV9 to TRBJ2-1; a weak D match, TRBD1 (7 bases). V lost 5 bases and J lost 7, with 19 bases in between. The CDR3 runs to 15 residues. Germline V CDR1 and CDR2: SGDLS, YYNGEE. In DNA, the CDR3 is TGTGCCAGCAGGGGCCCAGGGGGAGGTATGAATGAGCAGTTCTTC. Its translation is CASRGPGGGMNEQFF.

The chain employs TRBV2 and TRBJ1-1, with D possibly matching TRBD1 (5 bases). This CDR3 is built from 15 residues. V dropped 1 base and J dropped 4 bases, with 13 bases sitting between them. Germline assignment: CDR1 SNHLY and CDR2 FYNNEI. The CDR3 nucleotides read TGTGCCAGCAGTGAAGGATGGGCCGGGGGCACTGAAGCTTTCTTT. Translating gives CASSEGWAGGTEAFF. The full variable domain, completed using reference TRBV2 and TRBJ1-1, is EPEVTQTPSHQVTQMGQEVILRCVPISNHLYFYWYRQILGQKVEFLVSFYNNEISEKSEIFDDQFSVERPDGSNFTLKIRSTKLEDSAMYFCASSEGWAGGTEAFFGQGTRLTVV.

The chain recombines TRBV29-1 with TRBJ2-2, with 10 positions matching TRBD2. Germline loops: CDR1 SQVTM, CDR2 ANQGSEA. The ends lost 7 bases at V and 5 bases at J; junction bases unmatched: 10. The CDR3 runs to 15 residues. The CDR3 loop reads CSAPGLAGDTGELFF. The CDR3 DNA follows: TGCAGCGCCCCGGGGCTAGCGGGGGATACCGGGGAGCTGTTTTTT.

The chain joins TRBV9 to TRBJ2-7; D is ambiguous. V was trimmed by 3 bases and J by 3 bases, leaving 10 bases between them. The length of the CDR3 is 13 residues. CDR1 is SGDLS, CDR2 YYNGEE, per germline. CDR3 DNA sequence: TGTGCCAGCAGCGACGGAAGGAACTACGAGCAGTACTTC. This sequence encodes CASSDGRNYEQYF. The whole variable domain, remainder taken from reference TRBV9 and TRBJ2-7, is DSGVTQTPKHLITATGQRVTLRCSPRSGDLSVYWYQQSLDQGLQFLIQYYNGEERAKGNILERFSAQQFPDLHSELNLSSLELGDSALYFCASSDGRNYEQYFGPGTRLTVT.

This clone was recorded once. The chain links TRBV9 to TRBJ2-7; D remains unclear. The V and J ends lost 4 bases and 7 bases respectively, with 18 bases between them. The CDR3 is 14 residues long. The germline V gene encodes CDR1 SGDLS and CDR2 YYNGEE. The CDR3 loop reads CASSPFGRPTEQYF. CDR3 DNA: TGTGCCAGCAGCCCATTCGGACGCCCCACGGAGCAGTACTTC. Combining the CDR3 with reference TRBV9 and TRBJ2-7 gives the whole variable domain DSGVTQTPKHLITATGQRVTLRCSPRSGDLSVYWYQQSLDQGLQFLIQYYNGEERAKGNILERFSAQQFPDLHSELNLSSLELGDSALYFCASSPFGRPTEQYFGPGTRLTVT.

This clone was observed a handful of times. V gene TRBV18 combines with J gene TRBJ1-1; 8 positions match TRBD1. The germline gives CDR1 KGHSH, CDR2 LQKENI. Trimming took 2 bases from V and 1 from J; bases not matched to a gene: 3. CDR3 length: 15 residues. For the CDR3, the DNA is TGTGCCAGCTCACCAAGGGACAGGTGGAACACTGAAGCTTTCTTT. Amino acid sequence: CASSPRDRWNTEAFF. The full variable domain, completed using reference TRBV18 and TRBJ1-1, is NAGVMQNPRHLVRRRGQEARLRCSPMKGHSHVYWYRQLPEEGLKFMVYLQKENIIDESGMPKERFSAEFPKEGPSILRIQQVVRGDSAAYFCASSPRDRWNTEAFFGQGTRLTVV.

This clone has a single count. The chain joins TRBV30 to TRBJ2-7; D is ambiguous. Germline V gene lookup returns CDR1 GTSNPN and CDR2 SVGIG (reference sequence). V lost 2 bases and J lost 3, with 11 bases in between. This CDR3 has 13 residues. DNA of the CDR3: TGTGCCTGGAGTCTTTCCAGGATCTACGAGCAGTACTTC. It translates to CAWSLSRIYEQYF.

This rearrangement joins TRBV5-1 to TRBJ1-1; D uncertain. CDR1 and CDR2 (germline): SGHRS, YFSETQ. This CDR3 contains 13 residues. V was cut by 2 bases and J by 3 bases, with 8 bases left in between. The CDR3: CASSLGIHTEAFF. DNA of the CDR3: TGCGCCAGCAGCTTAGGCATCCACACTGAAGCTTTCTTT. Supplemented by reference TRBV5-1 and TRBJ1-1, the full variable domain reads KAGVTQTPRYLIKTRGQQVTLSCSPISGHRSVSWYQQTPGQGLQFLFEYFSETQRNKGNFPGRFSGRQFSNSRSEMNVSTLELGDSALYLCASSLGIHTEAFFGQGTRLTVV.

This clone was seen only once. The V and J genes are TRBV2 and TRBJ1-1; D may be TRBD1 (5 bases). Germline-derived CDR1 and CDR2 are SNHLY and FYNNEI. The CDR3 totals 16 residues. The V end was cut by 6 bases, the J end by 0 bases, with 17 bases between. As DNA, the CDR3 is TGTGCCAGCAGCTTTTATAAGGACACTATGAACACTGAAGCTTTCTTT. Protein: CASSFYKDTMNTEAFF.

This clone was observed a few times. This chain links TRBV5-1 with TRBJ2-7; TRBD1 matches 8 bases. CDR3 length: 14 amino acids. Germline-derived CDR1 and CDR2 are SGHRS and YFSETQ. Losses at the gene ends were 5 bases for V and 3 bases for J; bases not matched to a gene: 7. The DNA of the CDR3 is TGCGCCAGCAGATACGGACAGGGTTACTACGAGCAGTACTTC. It specifies CASRYGQGYYEQYF. The variable domain in full, completed from reference TRBV5-1 and TRBJ2-7, reads KAGVTQTPRYLIKTRGQQVTLSCSPISGHRSVSWYQQTPGQGLQFLFEYFSETQRNKGNFPGRFSGRQFSNSRSEMNVSTLELGDSALYLCASRYGQGYYEQYFGPGTRLTVT.

This clone was seen once. The rearrangement joins TRBV5-6 to TRBJ1-2, with a weak D call TRBD1 (5 bases). In germline, CDR1 is SGHDT, CDR2 YYEEEE. This CDR3 is built from 15 residues. V was cut by 3 bases and J by 0 bases, with 12 bases left in between. The CDR3 nucleotides are TGTGCCAGCAGCTACCTTTTGGGGGCTAACTATGGCTACACCTTC. Amino acids: CASSYLLGANYGYTF.

CDR3 amino acids: CASSFTGGWTGELFF. DNA of the CDR3: TGTGCCAGCAGCTTCACAGGGGGCTGGACCGGGGAGCTGTTTTTT. The genes are TRBV9 and TRBJ2-2, with TRBD1 identical over 9 bases. CDR3 length equals 15 residues. V lost 4 bases and J lost 5; bases outside the gene matches: 6. Germline CDR1 reads SGDLS; CDR2 reads YYNGEE.

The genes are TRBV5-6 and TRBJ1-1; the D gene is possibly TRBD1 (5 bases). Germline CDR1 and CDR2: SGHDT and YYEEEE. V dropped 5 bases and J dropped 0 bases, with 20 bases sitting between them. The CDR3 extends over 17 amino acids. This chain's CDR3 is CASSSPGAGLMNTEAFF. The CDR3 nucleotides are TGTGCCAGCAGTTCCCCCGGGGCAGGGTTAATGAACACTGAAGCTTTCTTT.

Turning to this clone: This CDR3 is also generated by other DNA sequences in the sample. The chain joins TRBV29-1 to TRBJ1-2; the D is unclear. Germline loops: CDR1 SQVTM, CDR2 ANQGSEA. V was clipped by 0 bases and J by 8 bases, with 16 bases between them. The CDR3 runs to 14 residues. This chain's CDR3 is CSVEDRAGLGGYTF. DNA for the CDR3: TGCAGCGTTGAAGATCGGGCGGGGTTGGGGGGCTACACCTTC.

This clone was seen a few times. The V and J genes are TRBV28 and TRBJ1-5, with TRBD1 matching over 7 bases. The J segment lost 6 bases and the V segment lost 2 bases, leaving 4 bases of the junction unmatched. CDR1 MDHEN and CDR2 SYDVKM come from the germline V gene. This CDR3 comprises 14 residues. The CDR3, as DNA: TGTGCCAGCAGTTTAGGAGGGGGCGGTCAGCCCCAGCATTTT. It codes for CASSLGGGGQPQHF.

V is TRBV5-6 and J is TRBJ2-1; D gene uncertain. Germline lookup yields CDR1 SGHDT and CDR2 YYEEEE. V gave up 0 bases and J gave up 8 bases, with 12 bases separating them. CDR3 length: 14 residues. Written as DNA, the CDR3 is TGTGCCAGCAGCTTGGGTTTCGAAAGCGATGAGCAGTTCTTC. Translating it yields CASSLGFESDEQFF.